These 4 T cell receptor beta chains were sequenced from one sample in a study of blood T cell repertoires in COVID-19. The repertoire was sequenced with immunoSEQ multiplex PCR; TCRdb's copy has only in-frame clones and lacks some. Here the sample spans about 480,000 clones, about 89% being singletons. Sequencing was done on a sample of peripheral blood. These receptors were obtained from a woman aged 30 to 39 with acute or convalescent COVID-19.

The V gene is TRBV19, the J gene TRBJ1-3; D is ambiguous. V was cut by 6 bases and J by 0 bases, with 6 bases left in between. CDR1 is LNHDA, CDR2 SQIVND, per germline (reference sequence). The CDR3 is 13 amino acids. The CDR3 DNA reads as TGTGCCAGTAGGCTACTCTCTGGAAACACCATATATTTT. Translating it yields CASRLLSGNTIYF.

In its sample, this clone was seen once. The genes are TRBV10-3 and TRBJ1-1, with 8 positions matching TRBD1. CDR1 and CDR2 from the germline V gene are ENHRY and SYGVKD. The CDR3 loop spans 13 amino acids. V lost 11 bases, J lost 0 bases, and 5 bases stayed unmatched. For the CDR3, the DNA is TGTGCCTCAAAGGACAGGGTGAACACTGAAGCTTTCTTT. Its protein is CASKDRVNTEAFF.

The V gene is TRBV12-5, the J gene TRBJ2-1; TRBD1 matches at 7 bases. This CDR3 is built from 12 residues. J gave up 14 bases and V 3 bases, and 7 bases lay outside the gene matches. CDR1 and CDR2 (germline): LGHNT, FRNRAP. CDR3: CASGLTGTDEFF. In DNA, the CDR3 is TGTGCTAGTGGTTTAACCGGGACAGATGAGTTCTTC. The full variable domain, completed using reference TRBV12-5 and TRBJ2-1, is DARVTQTPRHKVTEMGQEVTMRCQPILGHNTVFWYRQTMMQGLELLAYFRNRAPLDDSGMPKDRFSAEMPDATLATLKIQPSEPRDSAVYFCASGLTGTDEFFGPGTRLTVL.

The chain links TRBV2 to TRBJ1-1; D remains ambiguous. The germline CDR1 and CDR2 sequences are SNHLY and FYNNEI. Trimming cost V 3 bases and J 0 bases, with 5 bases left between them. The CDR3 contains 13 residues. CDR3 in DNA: TGTGCCAGCAGTGACAGGTTGAACACTGAAGCTTTCTTT. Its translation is CASSDRLNTEAFF.